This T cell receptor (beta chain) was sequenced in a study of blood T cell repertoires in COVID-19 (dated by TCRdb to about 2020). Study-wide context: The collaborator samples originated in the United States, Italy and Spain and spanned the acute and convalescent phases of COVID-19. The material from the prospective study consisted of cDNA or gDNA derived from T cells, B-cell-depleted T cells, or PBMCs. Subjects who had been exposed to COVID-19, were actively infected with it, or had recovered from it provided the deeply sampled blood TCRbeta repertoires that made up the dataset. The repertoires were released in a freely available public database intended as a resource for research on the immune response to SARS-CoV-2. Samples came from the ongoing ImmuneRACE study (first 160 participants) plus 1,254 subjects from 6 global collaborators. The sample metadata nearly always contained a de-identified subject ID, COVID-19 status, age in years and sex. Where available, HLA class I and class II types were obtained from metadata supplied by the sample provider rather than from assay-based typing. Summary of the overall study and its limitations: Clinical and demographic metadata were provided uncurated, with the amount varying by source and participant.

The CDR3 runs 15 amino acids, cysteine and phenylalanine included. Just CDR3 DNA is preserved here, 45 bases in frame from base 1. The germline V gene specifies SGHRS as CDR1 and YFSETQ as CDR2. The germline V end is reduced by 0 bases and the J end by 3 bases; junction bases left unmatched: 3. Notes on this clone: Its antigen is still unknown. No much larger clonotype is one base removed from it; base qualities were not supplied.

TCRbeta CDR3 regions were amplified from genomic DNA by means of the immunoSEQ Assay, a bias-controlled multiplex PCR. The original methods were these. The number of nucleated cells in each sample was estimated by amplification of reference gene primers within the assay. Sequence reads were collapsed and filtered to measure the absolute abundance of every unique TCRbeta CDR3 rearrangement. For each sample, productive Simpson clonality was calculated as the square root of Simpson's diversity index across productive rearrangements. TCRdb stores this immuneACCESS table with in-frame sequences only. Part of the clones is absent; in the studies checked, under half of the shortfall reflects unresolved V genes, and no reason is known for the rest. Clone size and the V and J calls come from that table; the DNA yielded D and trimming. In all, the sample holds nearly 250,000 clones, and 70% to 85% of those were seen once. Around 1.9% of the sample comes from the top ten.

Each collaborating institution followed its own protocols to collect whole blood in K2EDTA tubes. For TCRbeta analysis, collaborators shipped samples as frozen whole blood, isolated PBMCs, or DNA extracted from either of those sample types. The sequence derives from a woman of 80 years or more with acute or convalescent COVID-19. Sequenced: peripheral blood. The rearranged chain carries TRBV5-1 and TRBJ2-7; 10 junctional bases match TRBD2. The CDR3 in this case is CASSLAASGSYEQYF. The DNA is TGCGCCAGCAGCTTGGCGGCTAGCGGGAGCTACGAGCAGTACTTC.